The 26 T cell receptor beta chains listed next were all sequenced from one sample in a study of cytomegalovirus exposure and HLA in healthy donors. The PCR used 60 Vbeta and 13 Jbeta primers. Sequenced by immunoSEQ multiplex PCR; TCRdb stores in-frame clones only, minus some. The sample carries some 130,000 clones, around 83% recorded once. Sample: PBMCs. The receptors stem from a girl aged 2-10 years in good health and CMV-seronegative.

The chain combines TRBV10-1 with TRBJ2-3, with D maybe TRBD2 (6 bases). Germline CDR1 WNHNN, CDR2 SYGVQD (reference sequence). V lost 5 bases to trimming and J lost 0 bases, with 12 bases between them. This CDR3 contains 15 residues. The CDR3 DNA sequence: TGCGCCAGCAGTTCGGAGGGAGATAGCACAGATACGCAGTATTTT. Translated, it gives CASSSEGDSTDTQYF.

The V gene is TRBV28, the J gene TRBJ2-2; D may be TRBD1 (5 bases). Trimming took 5 bases from V and 6 from J, leaving 13 bases between them. This CDR3 comprises 14 residues. Germline V gene sequence: CDR1 MDHEN, CDR2 SYDVKM. Here the CDR3 reads CASSRRVRSGELFF. CDR3 DNA sequence: TGTGCCAGCAGTCGCAGGGTCCGGTCCGGGGAGCTGTTTTTT.

The rearrangement uses TRBV5-1 and TRBJ2-2; D possibly corresponds to TRBD2 (5 bases). Trimming took off 1 base at V and 2 bases at J, with 12 bases between the two ends. Per germline, CDR1 SGHRS and CDR2 YFSETQ. The CDR3 totals 16 residues. The CDR3 loop reads CASSLNVGLNTGELFF. CDR3 DNA: TGCGCCAGCAGCTTGAACGTAGGACTTAACACCGGGGAGCTGTTTTTT.

This sequence joins TRBV30 and TRBJ1-1; D is unclear. Trimming shortened V by 3 bases and J by 1 base, and 6 bases separated the two germline ends. CDR1 is GTSNPN and CDR2 is SVGIG in the germline V gene (reference sequence). This CDR3 spans 12 amino acids. CDR3 in amino acids: CAWRAENTEAFF. The CDR3 nucleotides are TGTGCCTGGAGGGCAGAGAACACTGAAGCTTTCTTT.

CDR3 loop: CASSGVSYEQYF. The CDR3 DNA sequence: TGTGCCAGCAGCGGAGTCTCCTACGAGCAGTACTTC. This rearrangement joins TRBV7-9 to TRBJ2-7; unclear D gene. CDR1 SEHNR and CDR2 FQNEAQ come from the germline V gene (reference sequence). V was clipped by 5 bases and J by 0 bases, with 5 bases between them. The CDR3 consists of 12 residues. Combining the CDR3 with reference TRBV7-9 and TRBJ2-7 gives the whole variable domain DTGVSQNPRHKITKRGQNVTFRCDPISEHNRLYWYRQTLGQGPEFLTYFQNEAQLEKSRLLSDRFSAERPKGSFSTLEIQRTEQGDSAMYLCASSGVSYEQYFGPGTRLTVT.

The chain couples TRBV29-1 to TRBJ2-7; 7 bases line up with TRBD2. Looked up from germline, CDR1 is SQVTM and CDR2 is ANQGSEA. The CDR3 has 12 residues. The J segment lost 6 bases and the V segment lost 1 base, leaving 3 bases of the junction unmatched. The CDR3 sequence is CSVEGGRAEQYF. CDR3 bases: TGCAGCGTTGAAGGAGGGAGGGCCGAGCAGTACTTC.

The V gene is TRBV6-1, the J gene TRBJ2-5; perhaps TRBD1 as D (5 bases). Trimming removed 1 base at V and 1 base at J, with 10 bases between. The CDR3 runs to 15 residues. Germline CDR1 MNHNS, CDR2 SASEGT. The CDR3 DNA is TGTGCCAGCAGTGAAGGAGGCAGGGCCCAAGAGACCCAGTACTTC. Translated: CASSEGGRAQETQYF.

This clone was seen just once. The V and J genes are TRBV4-1 and TRBJ2-6, with D tentatively TRBD2 (5 bases). This CDR3 has 17 amino acids. Germline CDR1 and CDR2: MGHRA and YSYEKL. With 0 bases removed from V and 3 bases from J, the gap between germline ends came to 12 bases. CDR3 residues: CASSQERARVGANVLTF. The CDR3 DNA reads as TGCGCCAGCAGCCAAGAGAGGGCTCGCGTTGGGGCCAACGTCCTGACTTTC.

The DNA for the CDR3 is TGTGCCAGCAGCCTCTGGACAGCCCAAGAGACCCAGTACTTC. Protein product: CASSLWTAQETQYF. The V gene is TRBV11-1, the J gene TRBJ2-5; D possibly corresponds to TRBD1 (6 bases). CDR1 SGHAT and CDR2 FQDESV come from the germline V gene (reference sequence). The V end lost 5 bases, the J end lost 1 base, and 11 bases lay between the germline ends. CDR3 length: 14 amino acids.

This clone was counted between two and nine times. The chain links TRBV10-1 to TRBJ2-7; D perhaps matches TRBD2 (5 bases). Germline CDR1 WNHNN, CDR2 SYGVQD (reference sequence). V shed 9 bases and J shed 5 bases, with 14 bases lying between them. The CDR3 contains 12 residues. This CDR3 reads CARTRAAHEQYF. CDR3 in DNA: TGCGCCAGGACGCGGGCGGCGCACGAGCAGTACTTC.

This chain links TRBV5-6 with TRBJ2-7, with D possibly matching TRBD2 (7 bases). Germline CDR1 reads SGHDT; CDR2 reads YYEEEE. Trimming removed 1 base from V and 3 bases from J, with 8 bases in between. This CDR3 is 13 amino acids long. The chain's CDR3 is CASSLRGGYEQYF. DNA of the CDR3: TGTGCCAGCAGCTTGAGGGGGGGCTACGAGCAGTACTTC.

V is TRBV28 and J is TRBJ2-1; 9 bases match TRBD2. Germline V lookup: CDR1 MDHEN, CDR2 SYDVKM. This CDR3 is built from 15 residues. After removal of 5 bases from V and 5 bases from J, the junction contained 7 bases not matched to a gene. CDR3 DNA sequence: TGTGCCAGCAGTGGTGGGACTAGCAACAACAATGAGCAGTTCTTC. It codes for CASSGGTSNNNEQFF. Using reference TRBV28 and TRBJ2-1 for the parts outside the CDR3, the full variable domain is DVKVTQSSRYLVKRTGEKVFLECVQDMDHENMFWYRQDPGLGLRLIYFSYDVKMKEKGDIPEGYSVSREKKERFSLILESASTNQTSMYLCASSGGTSNNNEQFFGPGTRLTVL.

V usage is TRBV5-8 and J usage is TRBJ2-3; 12 nucleotides match TRBD2. The CDR3 is 17 amino acids. The germline CDR1 and CDR2 sequences are SGHTS and YDEGEE. J was trimmed by 3 bases and V by 1 base; bases with no gene match: 6. The CDR3 nucleotides are TGTGCCAGCAGCTTGTTTCTAGCGGGAGGGAATACAGATACGCAGTATTTT. Protein product: CASSLFLAGGNTDTQYF. The full variable domain, rest sourced from reference TRBV5-8 and TRBJ2-3, is EAGVTQSPTHLIKTRGQQATLRCSPISGHTSVYWYQQALGLGLQFLLWYDEGEERNRGNFPPRFSGRQFPNYSSELNVNALELEDSALYLCASSLFLAGGNTDTQYFGPGTRLTVL.

The chain joins TRBV6-6 to TRBJ1-3; D is possibly TRBD1 (6 bases). The CDR3 sequence is 15 residues long. Trimming took off 6 bases at V and 0 bases at J, with 12 bases between the two ends. Germline V lookup: CDR1 MNHNY, CDR2 SVGAGI (reference sequence). The CDR3, as DNA: TGTGCCAGCAGAGACAGGACCCTCTCTGGAAACACCATATATTTT. The encoded protein is CASRDRTLSGNTIYF.

The V call is TRBV28, the J call TRBJ2-7; TRBD2 matches at 10 bases. Trimming cost V 2 bases and J 4 bases; bases outside gene matches: 8. Germline-derived CDR1 and CDR2 are MDHEN and SYDVKM. The CDR3 contains 16 residues. CDR3 coding DNA: TGTGCCAGCAGTTTAAGGGCTAGCGGGAGTAGATACGAGCAGTACTTC. As protein: CASSLRASGSRYEQYF.

The rearrangement links TRBV27 to TRBJ2-7; 7 nucleotides align to TRBD1. The CDR3 runs 12 residues. V lost 3 bases to trimming and J lost 6 bases; unmatched junction nucleotides: 2. Germline V lookup: CDR1 MNHEY, CDR2 SMNVEV (reference sequence). CDR3 coding DNA: TGTGCCAGCAGTTTTACAGGGGTCGAGCAGTACTTC. It is translated as CASSFTGVEQYF.

The chain carries TRBV28 and TRBJ2-1; a possible D gene is TRBD1 (5 bases). Germline V gene data show CDR1 as MDHEN and CDR2 as SYDVKM. The V end lost 3 bases, the J end lost 8 bases, and 14 bases lay between the germline ends. This CDR3 spans 14 amino acids. The CDR3 sequence: CASSFVAGRDEQFF. The CDR3 DNA reads TGTGCCAGCAGTTTTGTGGCAGGGCGAGATGAGCAGTTCTTC. Full variable domain (missing parts from reference TRBV28 and TRBJ2-1): DVKVTQSSRYLVKRTGEKVFLECVQDMDHENMFWYRQDPGLGLRLIYFSYDVKMKEKGDIPEGYSVSREKKERFSLILESASTNQTSMYLCASSFVAGRDEQFFGPGTRLTVL.

This chain connects TRBV9 to TRBJ2-5, with 12 bases fitting TRBD1. The junction had 6 bases not matched to a gene; V was cut back by 2 bases and J by 4 bases. The germline V gene has CDR1 SGDLS and CDR2 YYNGEE. The CDR3 length is 16 residues. CDR3 sequence reads: CASSVSSGQGAETQYF. The DNA for the CDR3 is TGTGCCAGCAGCGTCTCATCGGGACAGGGGGCAGAGACCCAGTACTTC.

V is TRBV7-2 and J is TRBJ2-7, with TRBD1 matching 7 bases. CDR3 length: 13 amino acids. Germline V gene data show CDR1 as SGHTA and CDR2 as FQGNSA. Losses at the gene ends were 4 bases for V and 7 bases for J; bases not matched to a gene: 7. This chain's CDR3 is CASSSDRAGEQYF. The CDR3 DNA is TGTGCCAGCAGCTCCGACAGGGCCGGGGAGCAGTACTTC.

V usage is TRBV10-1 and J usage is TRBJ2-2; weak D call: TRBD1 (6 bases). The CDR3 sequence is 14 residues long. Deletions cut 6 bases from V and 5 bases from J, with 13 bases between. Looked up from germline, CDR1 is WNHNN and CDR2 is SYGVQD (reference sequence). CDR3 in DNA: TGCGCCAGCAGCACAGGGTTCCAAACCGGGGAGCTGTTTTTT. Amino acid sequence: CASSTGFQTGELFF.

The CDR3 sequence: CASSQDPGGGSYEQYF. CDR3 nucleotides: TGTGCCAGCAGCCAAGACCCAGGGGGAGGCTCCTACGAGCAGTACTTC. V gene TRBV4-2 combines with J gene TRBJ2-7, with a tentative D call TRBD1 (7 bases). This CDR3 has 16 amino acids. Germline V CDR1 and CDR2: LGHNA, YNFKEQ. V was pared by 0 bases and J by 0 bases, with 12 bases between.

This chain links TRBV28 with TRBJ1-1, with 9 bases lining up with TRBD1. The CDR3 contains 13 residues. Germline-derived CDR1 and CDR2 are MDHEN and SYDVKM. Trimming removed 7 bases from V and 11 bases from J; junction bases left unmatched: 11. CDR3 region: CASNQQGARWAFF. CDR3 coding DNA: TGTGCCAGCAATCAACAGGGGGCGCGTTGGGCTTTCTTT.

This rearrangement joins TRBV7-9 to TRBJ2-1; the D gene is possibly TRBD2 (6 bases). CDR1 and CDR2 from the germline V gene are SEHNR and FQNEAQ (reference sequence). The CDR3 covers 10 residues. With 6 bases removed from V and 9 bases from J, the gap between germline ends came to 6 bases. The CDR3 region is CASREGEQFF. The CDR3 DNA is TGTGCCAGCAGGGAGGGTGAGCAGTTCTTC.

There are a few counts of this clone. The chain joins TRBV5-6 to TRBJ1-1; 7 bases map to TRBD1. V lost 2 bases to trimming and J lost 3 bases; unmatched junction nucleotides: 16. In germline, CDR1 is SGHDT, CDR2 YYEEEE. The CDR3 is 18 residues long. As DNA, the CDR3 is TGTGCCAGCAGCTTTTTTTCGCTTCAGGGGGAGGAAGACACTGAAGCTTTCTTT. It yields the protein CASSFFSLQGEEDTEAFF.

CDR3 region: CASSPRTGLGPTPDTQYF. The CDR3 DNA reads TGTGCCAGCAGCCCCCGGACAGGCCTCGGGCCCACTCCGGATACGCAGTATTTT. This rearrangement joins TRBV4-2 to TRBJ2-3, with 7 bases fitting TRBD1. CDR1 and CDR2 from the germline V gene are LGHNA and YNFKEQ. V was pared by 4 bases and J by 6 bases, with 19 bases of the junction left unmatched. There are 18 residues in the CDR3.

The rearrangement links TRBV30 to TRBJ1-2; a possible D gene is TRBD1 (5 bases). The CDR3 totals 12 residues. Germline-derived CDR1 and CDR2 are GTSNPN and SVGIG (reference sequence). Deletions cut 6 bases from V and 3 bases from J, with 11 bases between. The CDR3 loop reads CACPRGDYGYTF. DNA for the CDR3: TGTGCCTGTCCCCGGGGGGACTATGGCTACACCTTC.